What follows are 10 T cell receptor beta chains derived from one specimen sequenced in a study of blood T cells in healthy people across ages. PCR was performed a second time for about 6 to 11 cycles using a sample-barcoded 5' primer and a J-beta primer mix. TCRdb analysed the 5' RACE reads with MiXCR anew, one entry per CDR3 protein. The sample holds 1.5 million to 2 million distinct CDR3 sequences, approximately 32% seen once. Sequencing was carried out using blood. The source is a woman in her 30s in good health.

The chain links TRBV28 to TRBJ1-2; the D is unclear. This CDR3 is built from 13 residues. Trimming took 2 bases from V and 4 from J, leaving 8 bases between them. From germline, CDR1 is MDHEN and CDR2 SYDVKM. The CDR3 bases are TGTGCCAGCAGTTTACACTGGACCTATGGCTACACCTTC. Its protein product is CASSLHWTYGYTF.

In its sample, this clonotype was seen many times. The V and J genes are TRBV20-1 and TRBJ2-7; 8 bases agree with TRBD2. Germline-derived CDR1 and CDR2 are DFQATT and SNEGSKA (reference sequence). This CDR3 region has 14 residues. Trimming at V came to 0 bases and at J to 6 bases, leaving 7 bases not matched to a gene. The CDR3 DNA reads as TGCAGTGCTAGAGACCCGGGGGGGCCTGGCGAGCAGTACTTC. This translates into CSARDPGGPGEQYF.

The chain uses TRBV7-9 and TRBJ2-4, with D unclear. CDR1 is SEHNR and CDR2 is FQNEAQ in the germline V gene (reference sequence). Trimming shortened V by 1 base and J by 0 bases, and 10 bases separated the two germline ends. The CDR3 spans 16 residues. CDR3 nucleotide sequence: TGTGCCAGCAGCTTAGGGGCAGGCCTAGCCAAAAACATTCAGTACTTC. It specifies CASSLGAGLAKNIQYF.

The V and J genes are TRBV29-1 and TRBJ1-2, with D hard to call. With 3 bases removed from V and 2 bases from J, the gap between germline ends came to 13 bases. This CDR3 region has 14 residues. CDR1 is SQVTM, CDR2 ANQGSEA, per germline. CDR3 DNA: TGCAGCGTTGAGGACGGGCCAGCCAACTATGGCTACACCTTC. This translates into CSVEDGPANYGYTF.

This clonotype was found a few times. The rearrangement links TRBV12-3 or TRBV12-4 to TRBJ1-2; D might be TRBD1 (6 bases). V was trimmed by 2 bases and J by 7 bases, leaving 8 bases between them. The CDR3 sequence is 12 residues long. The CDR3 sequence: CASSLPGVGYTF. The CDR3 coding sequence is TGTGCCAGCAGTTTACCAGGGGTTGGCTACACCTTC.

This clonotype was recorded at least ten times. This chain connects TRBV6-6 to TRBJ2-7; tentatively, D is TRBD1 (6 bases). V lost 6 bases and J 4 bases, leaving 16 bases between the germline ends. The CDR3 is 14 amino acids. Germline V CDR1 and CDR2: MNHNY, SVGAGI (reference sequence). CDR3: CASSPAGDLYEQYF. The CDR3 DNA is TGTGCCAGCAGCCCGGCAGGGGATCTGTACGAGCAGTACTTC.

This clonotype was picked up a small number of times. The CDR3 DNA follows: TGTGCCAGTAGTATAGGACTTATCAATGAGCAGTTCTTC. It yields the protein CASSIGLINEQFF. This chain links TRBV19 with TRBJ2-1; D call uncertain. From germline, CDR1 is LNHDA and CDR2 SQIVND (reference sequence). The CDR3 sequence is 13 residues long. V gave up 1 base and J gave up 6 bases, with 7 bases separating them.

This clonotype has only one observation. This chain joins TRBV2 and TRBJ2-2; D might be TRBD2 (5 bases). Germline V lookup: CDR1 SNHLY, CDR2 FYNNEI. The CDR3 is 13 residues long. Trimming stripped 10 bases from V and 2 bases from J, with 11 bases between. In nucleotides, the CDR3 is TGTGCCACGGAGGACCCCAACACCGGGGAGCTGTTTTTT. Amino acid sequence: CATEDPNTGELFF.

This clonotype turned up a few times. The chain is built from TRBV29-1 and TRBJ1-2; the match to TRBD1 covers 7 bases. Germline V gene data show CDR1 as SQVTM and CDR2 as ANQGSEA. The CDR3 runs to 12 residues. Trimming at V came to 6 bases and at J to 8 bases, leaving 9 bases not matched to a gene. The CDR3 spells CSVITGEKGYTF. The CDR3 DNA is TGCAGCGTGATCACAGGGGAGAAAGGCTACACCTTC.

V is TRBV20-1 and J is TRBJ2-7; 8 bases align to TRBD1. This CDR3 has 12 amino acids. J gave up 7 bases and V 6 bases, and 8 bases lay outside the gene matches. Germline-derived CDR1 and CDR2 are DFQATT and SNEGSKA (reference sequence). CDR3 coding DNA: TGCAGTGCGAGGACAGGGCTTGAGGAGCAGTACTTC. Residues: CSARTGLEEQYF.